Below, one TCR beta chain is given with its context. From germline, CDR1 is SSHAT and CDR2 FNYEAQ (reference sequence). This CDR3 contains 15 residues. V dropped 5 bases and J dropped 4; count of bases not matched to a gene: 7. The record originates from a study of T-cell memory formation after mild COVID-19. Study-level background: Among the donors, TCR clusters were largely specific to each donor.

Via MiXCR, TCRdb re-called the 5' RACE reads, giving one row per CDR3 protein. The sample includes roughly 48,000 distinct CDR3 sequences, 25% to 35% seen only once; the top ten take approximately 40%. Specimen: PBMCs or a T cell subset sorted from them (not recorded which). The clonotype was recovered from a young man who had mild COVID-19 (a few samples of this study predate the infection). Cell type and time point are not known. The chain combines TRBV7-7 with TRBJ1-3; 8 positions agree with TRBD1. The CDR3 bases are TGTGCCAGCAGCCACGGACAGGGAGCGGGAAACACCATATATTTT. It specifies CASSHGQGAGNTIYF.